The T cell receptor beta chain under discussion was sequenced for a study of shared clonotypes between healthy human individuals. Method: immunoSEQ multiplex PCR; TCRdb's copy keeps in-frame clones and lacks some. The sample consists of roughly 2.6 million clones, about 92% of them appearing once. The V end lost 2 bases, the J end lost 2 bases, and 18 bases lay between the germline ends. CDR3 length equals 18 residues. The V gene's germline CDR1 is MGHRA and CDR2 YSYEKL. The sequence came from a man aged 18 to 30 in good health. The chain has TRBV4-1 and TRBJ2-2; D assignment may be TRBD1 or TRBD2 (6 bases each). The sequencing sample was made of naive CD4+ T cells sorted from blood. Stated subset: CD45RA+ positively selected. CDR3 in DNA: TGCGCCAGCAGCCAATTATACGGGGGCGCGGGAAACACCGGGGAGCTGTTTTTT. Encoded protein: CASSQLYGGAGNTGELFF.